Described below is a single T cell receptor (beta chain) sequence and its context. The CDR3 loop spans 12 amino acids. V dropped 2 bases and J dropped 5 bases, with 7 bases sitting between them. Per the germline V gene, CDR1 is GTSNPN and CDR2 is SVGIG (reference sequence). The data were taken from a study of blood T cell repertoires in COVID-19. Here immunoSEQ multiplex PCR was the method, and the copy in TCRdb shows in-frame clones only, minus some. This sample has approximately 230,000 clones, with 86% found just once. Sequences were obtained from PBMCs or T cells enriched from blood (not recorded which). The V and J genes are TRBV30 and TRBJ1-5; D not resolved. This clonotype originated in a man aged 35-49 years who had recovered from COVID-19. CDR3 sequence reads: CAWSSRYQPQHF. The CDR3 nucleotides are TGTGCCTGGAGTAGTAGATATCAGCCCCAGCATTTT.